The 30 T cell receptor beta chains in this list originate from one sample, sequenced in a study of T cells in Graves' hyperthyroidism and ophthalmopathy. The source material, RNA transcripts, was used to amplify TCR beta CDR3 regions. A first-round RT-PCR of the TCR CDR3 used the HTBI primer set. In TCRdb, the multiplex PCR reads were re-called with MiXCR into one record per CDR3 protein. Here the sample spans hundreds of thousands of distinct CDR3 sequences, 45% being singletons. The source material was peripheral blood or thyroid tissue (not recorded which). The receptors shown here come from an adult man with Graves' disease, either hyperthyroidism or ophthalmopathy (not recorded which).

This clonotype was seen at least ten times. The CDR3 DNA is TGCAGTGCTTTAGCGGGGGTAAAGACCCAGTACTTC. Its translation is CSALAGVKTQYF. V is TRBV20-1 and J is TRBJ2-5, with 9 bases aligning to TRBD2. CDR1 is DFQATT and CDR2 is SNEGSKA in the germline V gene (reference sequence). The CDR3 length is 12 residues. V lost 5 bases to trimming and J lost 6 bases; unmatched junction nucleotides: 4.

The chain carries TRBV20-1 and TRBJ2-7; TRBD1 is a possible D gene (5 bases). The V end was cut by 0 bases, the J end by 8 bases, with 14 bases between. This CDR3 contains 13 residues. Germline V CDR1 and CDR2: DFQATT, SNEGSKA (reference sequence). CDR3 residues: CSAREAQGWQQYF. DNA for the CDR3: TGCAGTGCTAGAGAGGCCCAGGGATGGCAGCAGTACTTC.

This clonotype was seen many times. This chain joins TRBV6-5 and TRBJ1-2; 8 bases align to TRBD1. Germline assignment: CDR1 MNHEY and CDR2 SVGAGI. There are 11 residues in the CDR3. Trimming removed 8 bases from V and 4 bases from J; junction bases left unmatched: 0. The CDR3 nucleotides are TGTGCCAGCGACAGGGGCTATGGCTACACCTTC. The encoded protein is CASDRGYGYTF.

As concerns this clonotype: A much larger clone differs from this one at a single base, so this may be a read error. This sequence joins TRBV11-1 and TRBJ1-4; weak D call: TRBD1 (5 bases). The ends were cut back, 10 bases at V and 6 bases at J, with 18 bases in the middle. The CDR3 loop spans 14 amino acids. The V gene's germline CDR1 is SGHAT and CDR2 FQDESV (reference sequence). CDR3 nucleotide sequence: TGTGCCACCAACCGACAGAGGGAGGATGAAAAACTGTTTTTT. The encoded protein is CATNRQREDEKLFF.

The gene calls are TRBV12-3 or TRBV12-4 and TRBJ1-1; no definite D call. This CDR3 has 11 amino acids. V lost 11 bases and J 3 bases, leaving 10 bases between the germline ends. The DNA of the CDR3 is TGTGCCGTTCAGTGGGACACTGAAGCTTTCTTT. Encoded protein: CAVQWDTEAFF.

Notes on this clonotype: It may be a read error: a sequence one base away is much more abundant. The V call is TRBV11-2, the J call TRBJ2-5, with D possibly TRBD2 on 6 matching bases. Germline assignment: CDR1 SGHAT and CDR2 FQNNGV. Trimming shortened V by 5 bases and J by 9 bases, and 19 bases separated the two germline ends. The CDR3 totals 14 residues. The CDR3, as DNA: TGTGCCAGCAGCCAATACGGGGCTGGGGAGGCCCAGTACTTC. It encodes CASSQYGAGEAQYF.

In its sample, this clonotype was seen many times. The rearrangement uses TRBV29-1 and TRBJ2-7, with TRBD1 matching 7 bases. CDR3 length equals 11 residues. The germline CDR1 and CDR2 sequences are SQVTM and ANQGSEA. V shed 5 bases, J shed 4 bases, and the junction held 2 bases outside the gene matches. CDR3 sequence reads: CSVSQGYEQYF. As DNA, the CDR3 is TGCAGCGTTTCACAGGGGTACGAGCAGTACTTC.

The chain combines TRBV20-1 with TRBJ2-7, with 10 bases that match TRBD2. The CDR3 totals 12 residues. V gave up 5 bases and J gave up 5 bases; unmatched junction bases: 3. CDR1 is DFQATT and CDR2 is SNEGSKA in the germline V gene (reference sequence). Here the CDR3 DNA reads TGCAGTGCTCAGCTAGCGGGAGACGAGCAGTACTTC. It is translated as CSAQLAGDEQYF.

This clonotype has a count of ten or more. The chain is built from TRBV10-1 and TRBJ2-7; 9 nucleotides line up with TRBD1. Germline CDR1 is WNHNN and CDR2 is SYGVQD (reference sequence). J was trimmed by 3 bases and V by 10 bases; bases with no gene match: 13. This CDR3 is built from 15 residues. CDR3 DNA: TGCGCCACTAGCTCCGGGACAGGGCCTTTCTACGAGCAGTACTTC. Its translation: CATSSGTGPFYEQYF.

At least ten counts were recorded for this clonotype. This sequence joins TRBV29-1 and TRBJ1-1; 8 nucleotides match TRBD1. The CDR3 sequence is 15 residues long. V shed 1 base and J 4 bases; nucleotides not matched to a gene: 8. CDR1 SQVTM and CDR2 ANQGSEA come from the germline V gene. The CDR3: CSVEGRQGIGTEAFF. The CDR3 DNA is TGCAGCGTTGAAGGGCGACAGGGGATCGGCACTGAAGCTTTCTTT.

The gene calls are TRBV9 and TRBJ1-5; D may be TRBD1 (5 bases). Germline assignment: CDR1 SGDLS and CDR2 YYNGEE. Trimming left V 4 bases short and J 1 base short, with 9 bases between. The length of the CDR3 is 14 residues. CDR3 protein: CASSLTESNQPQHF. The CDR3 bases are TGTGCCAGCAGCCTGACAGAGAGCAATCAGCCCCAGCATTTT.

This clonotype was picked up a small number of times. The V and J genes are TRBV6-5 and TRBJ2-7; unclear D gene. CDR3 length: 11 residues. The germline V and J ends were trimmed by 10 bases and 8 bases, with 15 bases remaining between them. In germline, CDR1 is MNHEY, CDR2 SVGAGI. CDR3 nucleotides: TGTGCCACTACCGAGGTTACGAAGCAGTACTTC. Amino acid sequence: CATTEVTKQYF.

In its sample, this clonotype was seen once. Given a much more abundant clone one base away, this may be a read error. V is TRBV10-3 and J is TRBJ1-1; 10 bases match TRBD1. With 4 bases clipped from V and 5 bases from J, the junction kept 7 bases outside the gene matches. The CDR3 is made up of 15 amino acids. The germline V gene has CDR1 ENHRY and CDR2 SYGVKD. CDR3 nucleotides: TGTGCCATCAGTGGGGGGACAGGGGCAGGGACTGAAGCTTTCTTT. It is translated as CAISGGTGAGTEAFF.

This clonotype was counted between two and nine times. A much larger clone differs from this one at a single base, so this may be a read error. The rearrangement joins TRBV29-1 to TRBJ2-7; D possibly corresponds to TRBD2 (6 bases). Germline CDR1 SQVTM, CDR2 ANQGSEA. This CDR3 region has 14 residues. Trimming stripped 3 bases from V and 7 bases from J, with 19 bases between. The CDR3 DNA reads TGCAGCGTTGATAACGGGCAGGCGAGCGGGGAGCAGTACTTC. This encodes CSVDNGQASGEQYF.

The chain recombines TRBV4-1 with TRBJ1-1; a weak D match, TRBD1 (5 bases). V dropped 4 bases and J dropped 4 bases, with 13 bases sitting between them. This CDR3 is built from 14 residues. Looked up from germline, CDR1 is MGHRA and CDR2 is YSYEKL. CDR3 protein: CASSLQGGRTEAFF. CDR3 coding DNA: TGCGCCAGCAGCCTTCAGGGCGGACGCACTGAAGCTTTCTTT.

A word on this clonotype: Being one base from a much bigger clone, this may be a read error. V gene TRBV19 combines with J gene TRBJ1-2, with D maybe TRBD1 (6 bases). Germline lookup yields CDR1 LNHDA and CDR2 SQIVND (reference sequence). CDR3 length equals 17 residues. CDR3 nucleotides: TGTGCCAGTAGTAAGGACAGAGTGGGAGGGCACGGCTATGGCTACATCTTC. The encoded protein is CASSKDRVGGHGYGYIF.

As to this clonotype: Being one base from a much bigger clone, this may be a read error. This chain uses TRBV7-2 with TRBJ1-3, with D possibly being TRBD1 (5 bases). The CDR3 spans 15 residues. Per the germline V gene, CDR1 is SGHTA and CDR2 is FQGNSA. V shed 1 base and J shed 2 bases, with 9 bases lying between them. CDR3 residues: CASSLVVGAGNTIYF. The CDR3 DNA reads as TGTGCCAGCAGCTTAGTTGTAGGGGCTGGAAACACCATATATTTT.

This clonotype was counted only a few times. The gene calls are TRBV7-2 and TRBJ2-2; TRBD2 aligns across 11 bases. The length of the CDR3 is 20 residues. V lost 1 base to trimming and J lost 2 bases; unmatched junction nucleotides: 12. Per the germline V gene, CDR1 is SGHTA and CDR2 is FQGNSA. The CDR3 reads CASSLGWSSGRSTNTGELFF. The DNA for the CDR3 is TGTGCCAGCAGCTTAGGATGGTCTAGCGGGAGGTCCACTAACACCGGGGAGCTGTTTTTT.

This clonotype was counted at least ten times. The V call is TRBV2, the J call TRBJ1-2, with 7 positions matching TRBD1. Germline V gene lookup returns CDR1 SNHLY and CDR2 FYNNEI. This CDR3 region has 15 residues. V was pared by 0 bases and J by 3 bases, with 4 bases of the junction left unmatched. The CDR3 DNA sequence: TGTGCCAGCAGTGAAGCGACAGGGAACGACTATGGCTACACCTTC. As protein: CASSEATGNDYGYTF.

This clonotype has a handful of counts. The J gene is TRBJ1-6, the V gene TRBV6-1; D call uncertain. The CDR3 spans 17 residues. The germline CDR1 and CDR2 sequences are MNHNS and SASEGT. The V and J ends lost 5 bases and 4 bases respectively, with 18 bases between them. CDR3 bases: TGTGCCAGCAGTTACACTCATCGTGAAGGGTATAATTCACCCCTCCACTTT. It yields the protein CASSYTHREGYNSPLHF.

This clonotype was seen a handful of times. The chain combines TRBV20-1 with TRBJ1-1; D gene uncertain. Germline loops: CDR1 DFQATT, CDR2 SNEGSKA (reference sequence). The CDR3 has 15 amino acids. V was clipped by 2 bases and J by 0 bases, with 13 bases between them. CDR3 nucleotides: TGCAGTGCTAGATCGGCAGACCGTATGAACACTGAAGCTTTCTTT. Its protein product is CSARSADRMNTEAFF.

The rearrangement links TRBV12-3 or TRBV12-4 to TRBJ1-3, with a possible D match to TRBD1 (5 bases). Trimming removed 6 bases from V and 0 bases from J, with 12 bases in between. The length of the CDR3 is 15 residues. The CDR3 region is CASRARVRSGNTIYF. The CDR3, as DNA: TGTGCCAGCAGGGCCAGGGTACGCTCTGGAAACACCATATATTTT.

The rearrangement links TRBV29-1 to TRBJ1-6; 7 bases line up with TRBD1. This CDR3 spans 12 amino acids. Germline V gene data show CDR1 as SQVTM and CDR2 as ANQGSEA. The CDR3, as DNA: TGCAGGTTAACAGGGGTGTTATCACCCCTCCACTTT. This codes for CRLTGVLSPLHF. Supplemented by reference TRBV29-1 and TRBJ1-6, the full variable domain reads SAVISQKPSRDICQRGTSLTIQCQVDSQVTMMFWYRQQPGQSLTLIATANQGSEATYESGFVIDKFPISRPNLTFSTLTVSNMSPEDSSIYLCRLTGVLSPLHFGNGTRLTVT.

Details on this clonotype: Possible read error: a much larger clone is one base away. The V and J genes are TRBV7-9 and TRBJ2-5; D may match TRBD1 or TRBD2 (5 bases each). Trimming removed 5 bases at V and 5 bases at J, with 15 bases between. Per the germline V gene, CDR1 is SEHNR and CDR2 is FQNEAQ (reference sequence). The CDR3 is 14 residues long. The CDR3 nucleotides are TGTGCCAGCAGCGTAGGTGGGGGTTGGGAGACCCAGTACTTC. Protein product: CASSVGGGWETQYF.

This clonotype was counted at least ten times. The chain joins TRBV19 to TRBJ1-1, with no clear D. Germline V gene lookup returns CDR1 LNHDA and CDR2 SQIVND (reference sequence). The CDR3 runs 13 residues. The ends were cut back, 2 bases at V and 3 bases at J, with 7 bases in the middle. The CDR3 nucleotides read TGTGCCAGTAGTATAATGGAGGACACTGAAGCTTTCTTT. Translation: CASSIMEDTEAFF.

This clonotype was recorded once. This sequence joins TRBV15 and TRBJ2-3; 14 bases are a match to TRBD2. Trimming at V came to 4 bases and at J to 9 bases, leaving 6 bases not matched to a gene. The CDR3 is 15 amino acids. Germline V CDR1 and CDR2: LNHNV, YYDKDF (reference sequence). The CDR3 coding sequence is TGTGCCACCAGCAACCGACTAGCGGGGGGGCGGACGCAGTATTTT. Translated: CATSNRLAGGRTQYF.

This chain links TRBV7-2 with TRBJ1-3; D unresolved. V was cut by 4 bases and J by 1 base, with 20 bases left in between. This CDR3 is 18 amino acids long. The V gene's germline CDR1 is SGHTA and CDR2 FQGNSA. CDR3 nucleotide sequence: TGTGCCAGCAGCTCGGGTATCGGACGGATGATATCTGGAAACACCATATATTTT. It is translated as CASSSGIGRMISGNTIYF.

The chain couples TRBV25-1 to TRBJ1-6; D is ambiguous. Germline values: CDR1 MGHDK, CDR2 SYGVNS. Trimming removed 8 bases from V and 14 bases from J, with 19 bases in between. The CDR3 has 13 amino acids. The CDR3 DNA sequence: TGTGCCAGCGCAGCGCGTGACAAGTCATCCCTCCACTTT. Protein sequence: CASAARDKSSLHF.

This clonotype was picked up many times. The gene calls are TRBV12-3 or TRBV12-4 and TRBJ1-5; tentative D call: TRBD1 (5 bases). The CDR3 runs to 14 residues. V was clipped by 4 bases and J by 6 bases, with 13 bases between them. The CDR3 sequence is CASSSPGLGQPQHF. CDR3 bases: TGTGCCAGCAGTTCCCCAGGGTTAGGTCAGCCCCAGCATTTT.

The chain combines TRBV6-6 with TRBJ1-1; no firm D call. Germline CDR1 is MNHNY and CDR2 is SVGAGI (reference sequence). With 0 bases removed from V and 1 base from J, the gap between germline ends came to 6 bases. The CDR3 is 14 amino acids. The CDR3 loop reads CASSYSSANTEAFF. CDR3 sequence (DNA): TGTGCCAGCAGTTACTCGAGTGCGAACACTGAAGCTTTCTTT.